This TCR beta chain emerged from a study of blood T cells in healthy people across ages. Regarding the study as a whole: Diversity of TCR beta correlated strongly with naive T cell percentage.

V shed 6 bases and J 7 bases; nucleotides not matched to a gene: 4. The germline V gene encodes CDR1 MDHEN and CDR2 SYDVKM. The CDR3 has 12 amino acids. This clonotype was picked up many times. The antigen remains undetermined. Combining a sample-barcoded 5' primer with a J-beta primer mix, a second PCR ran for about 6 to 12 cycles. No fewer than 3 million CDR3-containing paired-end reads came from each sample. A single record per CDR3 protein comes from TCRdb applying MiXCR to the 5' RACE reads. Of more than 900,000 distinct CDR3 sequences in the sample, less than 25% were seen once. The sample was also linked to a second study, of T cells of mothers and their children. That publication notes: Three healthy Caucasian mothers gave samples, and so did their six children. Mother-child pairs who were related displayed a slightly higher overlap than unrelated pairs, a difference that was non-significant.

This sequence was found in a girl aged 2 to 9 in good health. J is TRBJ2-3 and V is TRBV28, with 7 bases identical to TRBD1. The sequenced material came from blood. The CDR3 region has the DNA TGTGCCAGCAGGTCGACAGGGTATACGCAGTATTTT. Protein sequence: CASRSTGYTQYF.